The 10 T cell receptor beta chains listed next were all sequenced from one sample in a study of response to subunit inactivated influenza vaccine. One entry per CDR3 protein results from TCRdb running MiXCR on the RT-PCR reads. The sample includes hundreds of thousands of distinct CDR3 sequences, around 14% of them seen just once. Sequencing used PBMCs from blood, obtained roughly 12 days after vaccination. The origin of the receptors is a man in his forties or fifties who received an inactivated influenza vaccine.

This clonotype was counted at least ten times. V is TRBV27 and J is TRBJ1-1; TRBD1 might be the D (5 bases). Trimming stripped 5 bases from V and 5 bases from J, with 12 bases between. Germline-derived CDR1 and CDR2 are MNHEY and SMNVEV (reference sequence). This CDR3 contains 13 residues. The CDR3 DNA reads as TGTGCCAGCAGTCAACTAAGGGGTACTGAAGCTTTCTTT. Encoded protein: CASSQLRGTEAFF.

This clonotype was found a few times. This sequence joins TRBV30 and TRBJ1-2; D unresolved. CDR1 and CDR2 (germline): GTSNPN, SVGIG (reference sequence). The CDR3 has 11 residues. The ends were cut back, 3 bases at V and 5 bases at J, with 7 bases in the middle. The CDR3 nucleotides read TGTGCCTGGAGCCGAGGGTATGGCTACACCTTC. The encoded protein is CAWSRGYGYTF.

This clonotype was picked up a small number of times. In nucleotides, the CDR3 is TGTGCCAGCAGCTGCCGGGACAGGGACAAAGGAGCCAAAAACATTCAGTACTTC. Protein product: CASSCRDRDKGAKNIQYF. The chain recombines TRBV7-3 with TRBJ2-4; TRBD1 aligns across 9 bases. This CDR3 comprises 18 residues. The junction had 10 bases not matched to a gene; V was cut back by 4 bases and J by 0 bases. CDR1 SGHTA and CDR2 FQGTGA come from the germline V gene.

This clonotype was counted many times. In DNA, the CDR3 is TGCAGCGTTGGTGGTTTGACGGGAGCGGTTGAGCAGTTCTTC. It encodes CSVGGLTGAVEQFF. The V and J genes are TRBV29-1 and TRBJ2-1; TRBD2 might be the D (6 bases). Deletions cut 4 bases from V and 9 bases from J, with 19 bases between. Germline V gene sequence: CDR1 SQVTM, CDR2 ANQGSEA. The CDR3 spans 14 residues.

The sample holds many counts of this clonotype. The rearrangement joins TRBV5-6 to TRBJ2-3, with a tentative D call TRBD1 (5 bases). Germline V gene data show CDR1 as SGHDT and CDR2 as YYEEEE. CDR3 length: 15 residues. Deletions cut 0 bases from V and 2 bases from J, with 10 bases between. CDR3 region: CASSLAGANTDTQYF. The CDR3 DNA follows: TGTGCCAGCAGCTTGGCTGGGGCCAACACAGATACGCAGTATTTT.

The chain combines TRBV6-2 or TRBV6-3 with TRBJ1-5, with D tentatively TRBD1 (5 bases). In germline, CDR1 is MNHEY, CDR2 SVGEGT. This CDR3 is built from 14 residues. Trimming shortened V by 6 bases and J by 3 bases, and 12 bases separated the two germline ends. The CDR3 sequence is CASRAGQHNQPQHF. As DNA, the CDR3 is TGTGCCAGCAGAGCCGGACAACACAATCAGCCCCAGCATTTT.

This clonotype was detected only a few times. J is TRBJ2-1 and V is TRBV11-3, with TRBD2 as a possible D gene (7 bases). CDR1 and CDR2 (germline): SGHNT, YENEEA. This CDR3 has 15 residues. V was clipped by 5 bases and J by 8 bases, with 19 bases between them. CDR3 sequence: CASSASWGGRDEQFF. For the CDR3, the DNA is TGTGCCAGCAGCGCCAGTTGGGGGGGCCGCGATGAGCAGTTCTTC.

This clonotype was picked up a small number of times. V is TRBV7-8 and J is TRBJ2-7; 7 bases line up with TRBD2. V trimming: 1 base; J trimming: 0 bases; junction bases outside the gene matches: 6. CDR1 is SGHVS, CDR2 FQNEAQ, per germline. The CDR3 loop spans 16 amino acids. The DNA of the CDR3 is TGTGCCAGCAGCTTAGGGTGGGGCGGGGGCTCCTACGAGCAGTACTTC. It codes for CASSLGWGGGSYEQYF.

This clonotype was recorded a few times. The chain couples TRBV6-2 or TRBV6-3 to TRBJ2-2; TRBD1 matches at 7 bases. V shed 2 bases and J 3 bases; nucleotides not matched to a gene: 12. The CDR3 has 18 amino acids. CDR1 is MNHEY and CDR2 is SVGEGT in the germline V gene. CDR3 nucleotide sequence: TGTGCCAGCAGTTACCGATTCACAGGGGAGAGGGACACCGGGGAGCTGTTTTTT. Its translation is CASSYRFTGERDTGELFF.

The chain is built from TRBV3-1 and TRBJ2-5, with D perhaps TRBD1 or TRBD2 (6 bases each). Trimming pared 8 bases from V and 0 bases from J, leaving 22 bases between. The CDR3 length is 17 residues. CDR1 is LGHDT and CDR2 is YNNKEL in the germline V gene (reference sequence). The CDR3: CASSQGGRFGNQETQYF. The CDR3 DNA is TGTGCCAGCTCCCAAGGGGGGCGATTCGGGAACCAAGAGACCCAGTACTTC.